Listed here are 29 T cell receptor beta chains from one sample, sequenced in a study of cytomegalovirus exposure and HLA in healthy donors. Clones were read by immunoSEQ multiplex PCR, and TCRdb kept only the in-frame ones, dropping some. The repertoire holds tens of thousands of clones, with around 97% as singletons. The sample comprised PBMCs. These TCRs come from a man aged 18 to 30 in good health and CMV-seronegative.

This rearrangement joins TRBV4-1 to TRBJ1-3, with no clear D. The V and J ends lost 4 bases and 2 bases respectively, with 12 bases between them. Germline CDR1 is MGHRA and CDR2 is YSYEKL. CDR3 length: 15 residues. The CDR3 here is CASSLREQTGNTIYF. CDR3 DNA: TGCGCCAGCAGCCTCCGGGAACAGACTGGAAACACCATATATTTT.

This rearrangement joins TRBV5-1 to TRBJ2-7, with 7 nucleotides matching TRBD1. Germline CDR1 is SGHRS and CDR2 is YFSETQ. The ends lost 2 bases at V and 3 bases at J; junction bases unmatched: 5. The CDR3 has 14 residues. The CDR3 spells CASSLAGGYYEQYF. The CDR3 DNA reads TGCGCCAGCAGCTTAGCAGGGGGATACTACGAGCAGTACTTC.

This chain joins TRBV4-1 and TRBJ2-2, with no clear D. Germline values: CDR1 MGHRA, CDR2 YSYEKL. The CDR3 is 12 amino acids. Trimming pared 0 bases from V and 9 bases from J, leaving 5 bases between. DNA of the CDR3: TGCGCCAGCAGCCAAGATGGGCGGGAGCTGTTTTTT. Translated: CASSQDGRELFF.

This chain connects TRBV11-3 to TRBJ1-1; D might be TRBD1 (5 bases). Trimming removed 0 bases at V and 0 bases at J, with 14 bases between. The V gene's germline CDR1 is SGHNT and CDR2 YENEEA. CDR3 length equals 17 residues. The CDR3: CASSLDRDYEMNTEAFF. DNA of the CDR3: TGTGCCAGCAGCTTAGACAGGGACTACGAGATGAACACTGAAGCTTTCTTT.

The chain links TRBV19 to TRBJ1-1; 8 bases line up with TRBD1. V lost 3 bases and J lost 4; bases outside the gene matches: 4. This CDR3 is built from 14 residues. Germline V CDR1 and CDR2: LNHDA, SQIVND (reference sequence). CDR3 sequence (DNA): TGTGCCAGTAGTATTTGGACAGGGACCACTGAAGCTTTCTTT. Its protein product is CASSIWTGTTEAFF.

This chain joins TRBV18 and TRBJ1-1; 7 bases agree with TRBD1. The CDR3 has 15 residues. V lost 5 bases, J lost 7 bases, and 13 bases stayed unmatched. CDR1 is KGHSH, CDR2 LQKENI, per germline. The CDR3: CASSSEQGSSGEAFF. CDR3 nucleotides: TGTGCCAGCTCATCGGAACAGGGGTCTAGTGGTGAAGCTTTCTTT.

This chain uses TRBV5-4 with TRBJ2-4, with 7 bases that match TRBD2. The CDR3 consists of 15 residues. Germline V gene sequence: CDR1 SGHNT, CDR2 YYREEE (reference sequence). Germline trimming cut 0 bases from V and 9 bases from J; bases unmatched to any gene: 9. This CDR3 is CASSLDAAGASIQYF. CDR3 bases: TGTGCCAGCAGCTTGGATGCCGCGGGAGCTAGCATTCAGTACTTC.

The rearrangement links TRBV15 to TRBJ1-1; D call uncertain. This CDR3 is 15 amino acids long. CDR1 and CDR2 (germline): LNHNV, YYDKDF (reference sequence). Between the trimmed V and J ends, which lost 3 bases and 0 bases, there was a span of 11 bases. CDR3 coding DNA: TGTGCCACCAGCAGTGGACGGGGAATGAACACTGAAGCTTTCTTT. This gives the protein CATSSGRGMNTEAFF.

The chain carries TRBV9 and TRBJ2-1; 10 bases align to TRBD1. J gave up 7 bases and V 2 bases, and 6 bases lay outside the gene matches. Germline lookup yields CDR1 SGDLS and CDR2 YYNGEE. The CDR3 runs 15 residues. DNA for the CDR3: TGTGCCAGCAGCGTGGGACAGGGGTTGGCGAATGAGCAGTTCTTC. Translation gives CASSVGQGLANEQFF.

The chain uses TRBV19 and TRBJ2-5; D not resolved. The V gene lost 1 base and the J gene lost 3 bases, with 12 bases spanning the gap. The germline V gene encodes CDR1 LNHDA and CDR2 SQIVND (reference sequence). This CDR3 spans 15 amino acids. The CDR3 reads CASSIGVGPKETQYF. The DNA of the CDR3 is TGTGCCAGTAGTATAGGAGTGGGCCCCAAAGAGACCCAGTACTTC.

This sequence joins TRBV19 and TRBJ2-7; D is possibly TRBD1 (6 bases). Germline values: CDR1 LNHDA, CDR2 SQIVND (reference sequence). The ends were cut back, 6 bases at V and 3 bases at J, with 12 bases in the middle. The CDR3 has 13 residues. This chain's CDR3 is CASSGTQGYEQYF. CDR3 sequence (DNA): TGTGCCAGTAGCGGGACACAAGGCTACGAGCAGTACTTC.

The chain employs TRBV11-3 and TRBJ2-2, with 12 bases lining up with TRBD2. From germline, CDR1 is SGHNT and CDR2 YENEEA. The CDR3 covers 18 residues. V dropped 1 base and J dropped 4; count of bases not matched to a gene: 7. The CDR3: CASSLGLAGVQGTGELFF. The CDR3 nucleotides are TGTGCCAGCAGCTTAGGACTAGCGGGAGTTCAAGGCACCGGGGAGCTGTTTTTT.

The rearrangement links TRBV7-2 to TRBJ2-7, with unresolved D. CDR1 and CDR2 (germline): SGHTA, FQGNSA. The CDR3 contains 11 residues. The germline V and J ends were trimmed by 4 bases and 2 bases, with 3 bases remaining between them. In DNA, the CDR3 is TGTGCCAGCAGCTCCACCTACGAGCAGTACTTC. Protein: CASSSTYEQYF. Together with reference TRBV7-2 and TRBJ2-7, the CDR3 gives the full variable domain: GAGVSQSPSNKVTEKGKDVELRCDPISGHTALYWYRQSLGQGLEFLIYFQGNSAPDKSGLPSDRFSAERTGGSVSTLTIQRTQQEDSAVYLCASSSTYEQYFGPGTRLTVT.

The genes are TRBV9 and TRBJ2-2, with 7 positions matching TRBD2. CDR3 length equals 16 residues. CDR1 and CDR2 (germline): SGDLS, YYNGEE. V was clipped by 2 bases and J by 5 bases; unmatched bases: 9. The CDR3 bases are TGTGCCAGCAGCGTGGGACTACTCGGGGATACCGGGGAGCTGTTTTTT. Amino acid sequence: CASSVGLLGDTGELFF.

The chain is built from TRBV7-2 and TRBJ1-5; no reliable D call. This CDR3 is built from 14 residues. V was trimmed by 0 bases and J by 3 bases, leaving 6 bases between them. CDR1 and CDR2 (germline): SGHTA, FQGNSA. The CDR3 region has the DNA TGTGCCAGCAGCTTAGCAGGAGACAATCAGCCCCAGCATTTT. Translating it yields CASSLAGDNQPQHF.

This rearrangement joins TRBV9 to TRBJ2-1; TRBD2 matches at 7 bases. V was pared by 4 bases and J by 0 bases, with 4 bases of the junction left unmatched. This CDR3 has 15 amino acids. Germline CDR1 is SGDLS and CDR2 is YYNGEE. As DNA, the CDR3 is TGTGCCAGCAGCCCCCGGGACTACTCCTACAATGAGCAGTTCTTC. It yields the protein CASSPRDYSYNEQFF.

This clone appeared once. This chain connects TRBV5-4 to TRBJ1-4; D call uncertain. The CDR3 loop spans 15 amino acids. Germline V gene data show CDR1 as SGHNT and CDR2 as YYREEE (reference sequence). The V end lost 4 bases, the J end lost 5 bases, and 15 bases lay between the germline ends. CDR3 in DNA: TGTGCCAGCAGCCGGGGTAGCAAGGAAAATGAAAAACTGTTTTTT. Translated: CASSRGSKENEKLFF.

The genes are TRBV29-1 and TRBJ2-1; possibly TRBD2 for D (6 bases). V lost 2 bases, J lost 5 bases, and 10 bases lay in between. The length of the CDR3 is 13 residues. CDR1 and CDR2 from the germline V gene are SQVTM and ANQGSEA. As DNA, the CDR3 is TGCAGCGTTGAAAACCTAGCGAACAATGAGCAGTTCTTC. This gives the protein CSVENLANNEQFF.

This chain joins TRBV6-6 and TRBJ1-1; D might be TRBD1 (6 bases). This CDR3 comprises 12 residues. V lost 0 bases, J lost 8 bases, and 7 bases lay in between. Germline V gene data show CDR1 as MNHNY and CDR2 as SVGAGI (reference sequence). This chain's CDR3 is CASSYSQGEAFF. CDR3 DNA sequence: TGTGCCAGCAGTTACTCGCAGGGGGAAGCTTTCTTT.

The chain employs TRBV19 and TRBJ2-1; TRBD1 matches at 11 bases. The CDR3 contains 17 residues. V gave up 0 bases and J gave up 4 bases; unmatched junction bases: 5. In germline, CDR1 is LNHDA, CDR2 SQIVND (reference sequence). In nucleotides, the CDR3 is TGTGCCAGTAGTATAGACGGACAGGGGGCGCCTTACAATGAGCAGTTCTTC. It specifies CASSIDGQGAPYNEQFF.

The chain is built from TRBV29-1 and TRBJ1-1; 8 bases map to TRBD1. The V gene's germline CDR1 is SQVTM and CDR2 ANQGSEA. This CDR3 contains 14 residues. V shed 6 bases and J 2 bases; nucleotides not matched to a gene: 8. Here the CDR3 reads CSVTPDRANTEAFF. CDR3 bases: TGCAGCGTAACCCCGGACAGGGCCAACACTGAAGCTTTCTTT.

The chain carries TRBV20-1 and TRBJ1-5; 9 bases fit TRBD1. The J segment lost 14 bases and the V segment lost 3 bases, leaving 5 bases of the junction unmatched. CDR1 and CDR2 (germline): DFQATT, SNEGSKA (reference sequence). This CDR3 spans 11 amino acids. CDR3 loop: CSARTGGWEHF. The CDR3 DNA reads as TGCAGTGCTAGGACAGGGGGGTGGGAGCATTTT.

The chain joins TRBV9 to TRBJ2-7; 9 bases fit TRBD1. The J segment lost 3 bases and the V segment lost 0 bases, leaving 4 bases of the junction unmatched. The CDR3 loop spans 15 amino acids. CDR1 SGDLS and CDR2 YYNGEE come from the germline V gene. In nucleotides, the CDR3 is TGTGCCAGCAGCGTAGGAACAGGGGGCAACTACGAGCAGTACTTC. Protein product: CASSVGTGGNYEQYF.

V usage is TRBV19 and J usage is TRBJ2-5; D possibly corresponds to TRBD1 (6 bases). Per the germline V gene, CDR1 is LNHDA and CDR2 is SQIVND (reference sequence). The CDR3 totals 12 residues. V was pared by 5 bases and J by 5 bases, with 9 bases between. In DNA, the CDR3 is TGTGCCAGTAGTTACAGGGACGAGACCCAGTACTTC. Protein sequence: CASSYRDETQYF.

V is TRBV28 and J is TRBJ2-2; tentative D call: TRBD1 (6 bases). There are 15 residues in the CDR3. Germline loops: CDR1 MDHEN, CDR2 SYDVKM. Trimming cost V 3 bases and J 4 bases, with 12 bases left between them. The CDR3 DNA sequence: TGTGCCAGCAGTTTCGCGGACAGATTCACCGGGGAGCTGTTTTTT. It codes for CASSFADRFTGELFF.

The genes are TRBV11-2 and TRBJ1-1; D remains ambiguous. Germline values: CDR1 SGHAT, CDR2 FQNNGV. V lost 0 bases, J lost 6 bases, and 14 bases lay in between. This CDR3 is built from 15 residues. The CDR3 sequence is CASSLDLVRGAEAFF. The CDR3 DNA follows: TGTGCCAGCAGCTTAGATCTAGTGCGAGGTGCTGAAGCTTTCTTT.

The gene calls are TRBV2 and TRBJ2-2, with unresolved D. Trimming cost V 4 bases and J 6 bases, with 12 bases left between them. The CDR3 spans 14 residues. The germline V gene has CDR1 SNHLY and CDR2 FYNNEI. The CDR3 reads CASSARESPGELFF. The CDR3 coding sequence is TGTGCCAGCAGTGCTCGCGAGTCCCCCGGGGAGCTGTTTTTT.

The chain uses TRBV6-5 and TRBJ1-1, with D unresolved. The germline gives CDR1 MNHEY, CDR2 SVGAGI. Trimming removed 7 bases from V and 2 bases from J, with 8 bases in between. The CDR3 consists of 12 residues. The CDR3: CASTSVNTEAFF. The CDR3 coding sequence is TGTGCCAGCACCTCGGTAAACACTGAAGCTTTCTTT.

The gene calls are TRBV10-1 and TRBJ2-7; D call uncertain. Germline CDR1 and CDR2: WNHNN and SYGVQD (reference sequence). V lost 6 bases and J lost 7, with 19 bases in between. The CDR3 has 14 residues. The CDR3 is CASSPQTTWSEQYF. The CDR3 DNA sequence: TGCGCCAGCAGCCCTCAGACCACCTGGAGTGAGCAGTACTTC.